This T cell receptor beta chain was obtained from a study of PD-L1 blockade in urothelial cancer. Turning to the study itself: Intravenous atezolizumab, 1,200 mg every 3 weeks, was begun by patients in about 2014. T cells were recovered from blood samples at a median of approximately 150,000.

The CDR3 totals 14 residues. Trimming removed 0 bases at V and 3 bases at J, with 8 bases between. CDR1 is SEHNR, CDR2 FQNEAQ, per germline (reference sequence). Synthetic analogs of TCR templates were spiked into every PCR. Measured with immunoSEQ multiplex PCR; TCRdb has only the in-frame clones, and not every one. Of approximately 100,000 clones in the sample, roughly nine tenths were seen once. The time point was: pretreatment peripheral blood. This specimen consisted of PBMCs, obtained around atezolizumab (anti-PD-L1) treatment. The sequence was obtained from a woman of 80 years or more with urothelial cancer. The V gene is TRBV7-9, the J gene TRBJ1-2; the D gene is possibly TRBD1 (5 bases). As DNA, the CDR3 is TGTGCCAGCAGCTTAGCAGGCAGGGACTATGGCTACACCTTC. Protein: CASSLAGRDYGYTF.